This T cell receptor (beta chain) is from a study of PD-L1 blockade in urothelial cancer. Trimming cost V 7 bases and J 5 bases, with 12 bases left between them. Germline V CDR1 and CDR2: MNHNY, SVGAGI (reference sequence). The CDR3 has 12 amino acids. TCRdb keeps only in-frame clones here, not all; method: immunoSEQ multiplex PCR. The table records about 24,000 clones, about four fifths of them present only once. Sequencing was performed on PBMCs, taken around atezolizumab (anti-PD-L1) treatment. The sequence was obtained from a man aged 70 or older with urothelial cancer. The genes are TRBV6-6 and TRBJ2-7; TRBD2 might be the D (6 bases). The CDR3 reads CASTTGSHEQYF. CDR3 DNA sequence: TGTGCCAGCACAACCGGGAGCCACGAGCAGTACTTC.